This T cell receptor (beta chain) was identified in a study of cytomegalovirus exposure and HLA in healthy donors. Study information: About 79 million unique TCRs from HLA-typed donors were held in an early data release. Study conclusions and caveats: With further analysis later on, most CMV-associated TCR beta chains appeared HLA-restricted. A likely sequencing artifact accounted for one observed cluster of highly shared sequence variants. Researchers counted some 150 TCR beta chains as cytomegalovirus-associated.

With 60 Vbeta and 13 Jbeta primers, the PCR was carried out. Sequenced by immunoSEQ multiplex PCR; TCRdb stores in-frame clones only, minus some. Among 130,000 or so clones listed, around 75% were seen once. Per germline, CDR1 SGHNT and CDR2 YENEEA. V dropped 0 bases and J dropped 5 bases, with 8 bases sitting between them. The CDR3 runs 13 residues. In the case of this clone: The antigen remains unidentified.

This sequence joins TRBV11-3 and TRBJ2-7; the D gene is possibly TRBD1 (5 bases). This TCR derives from a man in his forties in good health and CMV-seronegative. Sequencing was performed on PBMCs. The CDR3 here is CASSLESGNEQYF. DNA for the CDR3: TGTGCCAGCAGCTTAGAATCAGGGAACGAGCAGTACTTC.